Each of the 7 T cell receptor beta chains below was sequenced from the same sample in a study of beta chain features in type 1 diabetes. Notes on the study in general: There was a moderate but significant shortening of TCRB CDR3s in all four CD4+ subsets of Type 1 diabetes patients.

Their antigens remain unidentified. Expressed TCRB transcripts were sequenced, since all the RNA that had been isolated was reverse transcribed. TCRdb keeps only in-frame clones here, not all; method: immunoSEQ multiplex PCR. The sample shows roughly 260,000 clones, about a fifth of them seen only once. Input material: naive CD4+ T cells from blood. Receptors originate from a woman in her thirties or forties with type 1 diabetes.

This clone was counted between two and nine times. This chain connects TRBV7-9 to TRBJ1-2; D perhaps matches TRBD1 (6 bases). Germline V gene lookup returns CDR1 SEHNR and CDR2 FQNEAQ (reference sequence). The length of the CDR3 is 13 residues. V lost 5 bases, J lost 2 bases, and 9 bases lay in between. DNA of the CDR3: TGTGCCAGCAGCCCCGACAGGAACTATGGCTACACCTTC. This gives the protein CASSPDRNYGYTF.

The CDR3 sequence is CATSRWTAGINQPQHF. For the CDR3, the DNA is TGTGCCACCAGCAGGTGGACGGCAGGGATCAATCAGCCCCAGCATTTT. The chain is built from TRBV15 and TRBJ1-5; TRBD1 is a possible D gene (5 bases). This CDR3 has 16 residues. V was shortened by 3 bases and J by 3 bases, with 15 bases between the two germline ends. Germline-derived CDR1 and CDR2 are LNHNV and YYDKDF (reference sequence). Together with reference TRBV15 and TRBJ1-5, the CDR3 gives the full variable domain: DAMVIQNPRYQVTQFGKPVTLSCSQTLNHNVMYWYQQKSSQAPKLLFHYYDKDFNNEADTPDNFQSRRPNTSFCFLDIRSPGLGDTAMYLCATSRWTAGINQPQHFGDGTRLSIL.

A few counts support this clone. The same CDR3 can be traced to other DNA sequences in this sample. The chain uses TRBV28 and TRBJ2-7; 12 bases fit TRBD2. Germline V gene sequence: CDR1 MDHEN, CDR2 SYDVKM. V dropped 3 bases and J dropped 3; count of bases not matched to a gene: 3. The CDR3 is 15 residues long. The CDR3, as DNA: TGTGCCAGCAGTTTGTCGGGACTAGCGGGCTACGAGCAGTACTTC. It codes for CASSLSGLAGYEQYF.

In regard to this clone: A junction boundary mismatches the germline segment, possibly from a read error. The chain is built from TRBV2 and TRBJ2-3, with D perhaps TRBD1 or TRBD2 (5 bases each). The CDR3 totals 12 residues. Germline V CDR1 and CDR2: SNHLY, FYNNEI. DNA for the CDR3: TGTGCGAGCAGGGAGAGCACAGATACGCAGTATTTT. It is translated as CASRESTDTQYF.

In its sample, this clone was seen a few times. The V call is TRBV29-1, the J call TRBJ2-1; TRBD2 is a possible D gene (5 bases). CDR1 is SQVTM, CDR2 ANQGSEA, per germline. V lost 4 bases and J 1 base, leaving 11 bases between the germline ends. The CDR3 runs 14 residues. Written as DNA, the CDR3 is TGCAGCGTTGGACCCCGACTATCCTACAATGAGCAGTTCTTC. Its translation is CSVGPRLSYNEQFF.

This clone has only a few counts. The V call is TRBV20-1, the J call TRBJ1-5; D remains ambiguous. Germline CDR1 is DFQATT and CDR2 is SNEGSKA (reference sequence). V was cut by 5 bases and J by 7 bases, with 9 bases left in between. This CDR3 region has 11 residues. CDR3 coding DNA: TGCAGTGCTCCGACCGGGCAGCCCCAGCATTTT. Encoded protein: CSAPTGQPQHF.

This clone occurred a few times. The chain links TRBV7-3 to TRBJ1-1; D gene uncertain. Trimming took 5 bases from V and 7 from J, leaving 8 bases between them. Per germline, CDR1 SGHTA and CDR2 FQGTGA. The CDR3 covers 11 residues. DNA for the CDR3: TGTGCCAGCAGCCCCGCGGGTGAAGCTTTCTTT. Translating it yields CASSPAGEAFF.